A single sample gave rise to the 20 T cell receptor beta chains below, sequenced in a study of T cells in Graves' hyperthyroidism and ophthalmopathy. RNA transcripts served as the template for amplifying TCR beta CDR3 regions. The study used the HTBI primer set for a first-round RT-PCR of the TCR CDR3. TCRdb redid the calling of the multiplex PCR reads with MiXCR, one entry per CDR3 protein. The sample has 300,000 to 400,000 distinct CDR3 sequences, around a sixth seen once. The source material was blood. The receptors originated from a woman in her 50s with Graves' hyperthyroidism.

Details on this clonotype: Given a much more abundant clone one base away, this may be a read error. The gene calls are TRBV27 and TRBJ2-7; TRBD2 agrees at 12 bases. The CDR3 length is 15 residues. Germline V gives CDR1 MNHEY, CDR2 SMNVEV (reference sequence). The V gene end was trimmed by 7 bases and the J gene end by 7 bases; junction bases not matched to a gene: 11. The CDR3 sequence is CASNPRLAGDGEQYF. In DNA, the CDR3 is TGTGCCAGCAACCCCCGACTAGCGGGAGACGGGGAGCAGTACTTC.

This clonotype was picked up many times. The rearrangement links TRBV5-5 to TRBJ1-2, with D perhaps matching TRBD1 (6 bases). The germline V gene encodes CDR1 SGHKS and CDR2 YYEKEE (reference sequence). The germline V and J ends were trimmed by 0 bases and 8 bases, with 11 bases remaining between them. The CDR3 runs to 13 residues. The CDR3 region has the DNA TGTGCCAGCAGCTTGGTGGGGGCGCGAGGCTACACCTTC. Translation: CASSLVGARGYTF.

This clonotype appeared many times. The chain employs TRBV11-2 and TRBJ1-1; D is unclear. V lost 5 bases and J 1 base, leaving 14 bases between the germline ends. Per germline, CDR1 SGHAT and CDR2 FQNNGV. The CDR3 contains 15 residues. Here the CDR3 reads CASSGGGRANTEAFF. In nucleotides, the CDR3 is TGTGCCAGCAGCGGAGGCGGGAGGGCGAACACTGAAGCTTTCTTT.

This clonotype has only a few counts. The gene calls are TRBV18 and TRBJ2-2, with D unresolved. This CDR3 has 14 residues. Trimming removed 5 bases from V and 0 bases from J, with 7 bases in between. CDR1 and CDR2 (germline): KGHSH, LQKENI. CDR3 region: CASSSQANTGELFF. Here the CDR3 DNA reads TGTGCCAGCTCATCCCAGGCGAACACCGGGGAGCTGTTTTTT.

The sample holds many counts of this clonotype. V usage is TRBV20-1 and J usage is TRBJ2-3; 9 positions match TRBD2. V trimming: 5 bases; J trimming: 2 bases; junction bases outside the gene matches: 11. Germline lookup yields CDR1 DFQATT and CDR2 SNEGSKA (reference sequence). The CDR3 sequence is 16 residues long. CDR3 amino acids: CSASPKTSGLTDTQYF. In DNA form, the CDR3 reads TGCAGTGCTTCACCCAAGACTAGCGGCCTCACAGATACGCAGTATTTT.

This clonotype has just a few counts. The gene calls are TRBV28 and TRBJ2-5; D gene ambiguous. Trimming left V 6 bases short and J 3 bases short, with 14 bases between. CDR1 and CDR2 from the germline V gene are MDHEN and SYDVKM. This CDR3 spans 14 amino acids. The CDR3 DNA is TGTGCCAGCAGGGGGATAACCCAAGAAGAGACCCAGTACTTC. Its translation: CASRGITQEETQYF.

This chain uses TRBV11-1 with TRBJ2-1, with D perhaps TRBD2 (6 bases). Germline loops: CDR1 SGHAT, CDR2 FQDESV (reference sequence). Trimming removed 3 bases at V and 7 bases at J, with 19 bases between. The CDR3 runs to 16 residues. The CDR3: CASSLLGTGLPNEQFF. CDR3 bases: TGTGCCAGCAGCTTGCTGGGCACGGGACTCCCTAATGAGCAGTTCTTC.

V is TRBV7-2 and J is TRBJ2-5, with D unresolved. Germline V lookup: CDR1 SGHTA, CDR2 FQGNSA. The length of the CDR3 is 18 residues. The germline V and J ends were trimmed by 6 bases and 2 bases, with 25 bases remaining between them. The CDR3 coding sequence is TGTGCCAGCAGGCCCTTCGGAGACCGCAGTTCGGTACAAGAGACCCAGTACTTC. Protein product: CASRPFGDRSSVQETQYF. Full variable domain (remainder filled in from reference TRBV7-2 and TRBJ2-5): GAGVSQSPSNKVTEKGKDVELRCDPISGHTALYWYRQSLGQGLEFLIYFQGNSAPDKSGLPSDRFSAERTGGSVSTLTIQRTQQEDSAVYLCASRPFGDRSSVQETQYFGPGTRLLVL.

This clonotype occurred many times. This sequence joins TRBV27 and TRBJ1-1; 11 bases fit TRBD1. CDR1 MNHEY and CDR2 SMNVEV come from the germline V gene (reference sequence). Germline trimming cut 5 bases from V and 3 bases from J; bases unmatched to any gene: 5. The CDR3 has 15 amino acids. DNA for the CDR3: TGTGCCAGCAGTGGCGGGACAGGGGGAGACACTGAAGCTTTCTTT. Encoded protein: CASSGGTGGDTEAFF.

This clonotype was seen ten or more times. This chain uses TRBV3-1 with TRBJ2-7; 9 bases are a match to TRBD1. CDR1 is LGHDT, CDR2 YNNKEL, per germline (reference sequence). The length of the CDR3 is 13 residues. V lost 4 bases to trimming and J lost 6 bases; unmatched junction nucleotides: 4. The CDR3 sequence is CASSRTGDAEQYF. In nucleotides, the CDR3 is TGTGCCAGCAGCCGGACAGGGGACGCCGAGCAGTACTTC.

This clonotype occurred a few times. V and J are TRBV19 and TRBJ1-2; TRBD1 agrees at 10 bases. The CDR3 consists of 18 residues. V lost 5 bases, J lost 6 bases, and 18 bases stayed unmatched. Germline CDR1 reads LNHDA; CDR2 reads SQIVND (reference sequence). CDR3 loop: CASSFGLGTGADLHGYTF. DNA of the CDR3: TGTGCCAGTAGTTTCGGACTAGGGACAGGGGCCGATCTTCATGGCTACACCTTC.

This chain uses TRBV6-1 with TRBJ2-7, with 8 positions matching TRBD1. J was trimmed by 12 bases and V by 5 bases; bases with no gene match: 12. This CDR3 spans 13 amino acids. From germline, CDR1 is MNHNS and CDR2 SASEGT. The DNA of the CDR3 is TGTGCCAGCAGTACCGGGACAGGAGCCCCTCGGTACGTC. Translation: CASSTGTGAPRYV.

This chain connects TRBV6-2 or TRBV6-3 to TRBJ2-5; 10 positions agree with TRBD1. Germline V CDR1 and CDR2: MNHEY, SVGEGT. The CDR3 spans 14 residues. The V segment lost 5 bases and the J segment 5 bases; nucleotides outside the gene matches: 5. CDR3 amino acids: CASSAGQGGETQYF. The CDR3 coding sequence is TGTGCCAGCAGTGCCGGACAGGGGGGTGAGACCCAGTACTTC.

To note about this clonotype: A read error may explain this, as a much larger clone is one base away. The chain links TRBV5-1 to TRBJ1-5; D possibly corresponds to TRBD1 (5 bases). In germline, CDR1 is SGHRS, CDR2 YFSETQ. This CDR3 is built from 14 residues. The CDR3 DNA reads as TGCGCCAGCAGCTCGAATTCGGGGGAACAGCCCCAGCAATTT. Protein sequence: CASSSNSGEQPQQF. Using reference TRBV5-1 and TRBJ1-5 for the parts outside the CDR3, the full variable domain is KAGVTQTPRYLIKTRGQQVTLSCSPISGHRSVSWYQQTPGQGLQFLFEYFSETQRNKGNFPGRFSGRQFSNSRSEMNVSTLELGDSALYLCASSSNSGEQPQQFGDGTRLSIL.

The chain links TRBV6-2 or TRBV6-3 to TRBJ1-6, with 8 bases that match TRBD1. The trim removed 1 base at V and 7 bases at J, leaving 0 bases unmatched. The CDR3 is 14 amino acids. Germline CDR1 reads MNHEY; CDR2 reads SVGEGT. CDR3 nucleotides: TGTGCCAGCAGTTACTGGACAGGGAATTCACCCCTCCACTTT. It specifies CASSYWTGNSPLHF.

This clonotype was counted between two and nine times. V and J are TRBV4-2 and TRBJ1-5; 7 bases align to TRBD1. CDR1 is LGHNA and CDR2 is YNFKEQ in the germline V gene. This CDR3 spans 14 amino acids. V shed 4 bases, J shed 7 bases, and the junction held 7 bases outside the gene matches. As DNA, the CDR3 is TGTGCCAGCAGCCCCTGGACAGGAGAACAGCCCCAGCATTTT. Protein product: CASSPWTGEQPQHF.

The chain combines TRBV29-1 with TRBJ2-7, with 8 bases lining up with TRBD2. Trimming cost V 7 bases and J 5 bases; bases outside gene matches: 10. CDR1 is SQVTM and CDR2 is ANQGSEA in the germline V gene. This CDR3 region has 13 residues. This CDR3 reads CSGRGPGGDEQYF. CDR3 bases: TGCAGCGGAAGGGGTCCGGGAGGGGACGAGCAGTACTTC.

This clonotype has a count of ten or more. The chain combines TRBV6-1 with TRBJ2-7; possibly TRBD1 or TRBD2 for D (5 bases each). Germline CDR1 is MNHNS and CDR2 is SASEGT. The length of the CDR3 is 15 residues. V lost 4 bases, J lost 0 bases, and 13 bases lay in between. The CDR3 DNA reads TGTGCCAGCAGTGTGTCCGGGACGTACTCCTACGAGCAGTACGTC. It is translated as CASSVSGTYSYEQYV.

This clonotype was observed at least ten times. This chain uses TRBV20-1 with TRBJ2-5, with a weak D call TRBD2 (6 bases). V was pared by 2 bases and J by 2 bases, with 15 bases between. The CDR3 has 15 amino acids. Germline loops: CDR1 DFQATT, CDR2 SNEGSKA (reference sequence). This CDR3 reads CSARSMGGTQETQYF. The CDR3 nucleotides read TGCAGTGCTAGATCCATGGGGGGTACTCAAGAGACCCAGTACTTC.

In its sample, this clonotype was seen many times. The rearrangement joins TRBV3-1 to TRBJ2-1, with TRBD2 identical over 9 bases. Trimming removed 0 bases from V and 4 bases from J; junction bases left unmatched: 16. This CDR3 region has 20 residues. Germline V gives CDR1 LGHDT, CDR2 YNNKEL (reference sequence). CDR3 protein: CASSQDLGDSLAGSYNEQFF. CDR3 nucleotides: TGTGCCAGCAGCCAAGATCTTGGCGATAGCCTAGCGGGGAGTTACAATGAGCAGTTCTTC.